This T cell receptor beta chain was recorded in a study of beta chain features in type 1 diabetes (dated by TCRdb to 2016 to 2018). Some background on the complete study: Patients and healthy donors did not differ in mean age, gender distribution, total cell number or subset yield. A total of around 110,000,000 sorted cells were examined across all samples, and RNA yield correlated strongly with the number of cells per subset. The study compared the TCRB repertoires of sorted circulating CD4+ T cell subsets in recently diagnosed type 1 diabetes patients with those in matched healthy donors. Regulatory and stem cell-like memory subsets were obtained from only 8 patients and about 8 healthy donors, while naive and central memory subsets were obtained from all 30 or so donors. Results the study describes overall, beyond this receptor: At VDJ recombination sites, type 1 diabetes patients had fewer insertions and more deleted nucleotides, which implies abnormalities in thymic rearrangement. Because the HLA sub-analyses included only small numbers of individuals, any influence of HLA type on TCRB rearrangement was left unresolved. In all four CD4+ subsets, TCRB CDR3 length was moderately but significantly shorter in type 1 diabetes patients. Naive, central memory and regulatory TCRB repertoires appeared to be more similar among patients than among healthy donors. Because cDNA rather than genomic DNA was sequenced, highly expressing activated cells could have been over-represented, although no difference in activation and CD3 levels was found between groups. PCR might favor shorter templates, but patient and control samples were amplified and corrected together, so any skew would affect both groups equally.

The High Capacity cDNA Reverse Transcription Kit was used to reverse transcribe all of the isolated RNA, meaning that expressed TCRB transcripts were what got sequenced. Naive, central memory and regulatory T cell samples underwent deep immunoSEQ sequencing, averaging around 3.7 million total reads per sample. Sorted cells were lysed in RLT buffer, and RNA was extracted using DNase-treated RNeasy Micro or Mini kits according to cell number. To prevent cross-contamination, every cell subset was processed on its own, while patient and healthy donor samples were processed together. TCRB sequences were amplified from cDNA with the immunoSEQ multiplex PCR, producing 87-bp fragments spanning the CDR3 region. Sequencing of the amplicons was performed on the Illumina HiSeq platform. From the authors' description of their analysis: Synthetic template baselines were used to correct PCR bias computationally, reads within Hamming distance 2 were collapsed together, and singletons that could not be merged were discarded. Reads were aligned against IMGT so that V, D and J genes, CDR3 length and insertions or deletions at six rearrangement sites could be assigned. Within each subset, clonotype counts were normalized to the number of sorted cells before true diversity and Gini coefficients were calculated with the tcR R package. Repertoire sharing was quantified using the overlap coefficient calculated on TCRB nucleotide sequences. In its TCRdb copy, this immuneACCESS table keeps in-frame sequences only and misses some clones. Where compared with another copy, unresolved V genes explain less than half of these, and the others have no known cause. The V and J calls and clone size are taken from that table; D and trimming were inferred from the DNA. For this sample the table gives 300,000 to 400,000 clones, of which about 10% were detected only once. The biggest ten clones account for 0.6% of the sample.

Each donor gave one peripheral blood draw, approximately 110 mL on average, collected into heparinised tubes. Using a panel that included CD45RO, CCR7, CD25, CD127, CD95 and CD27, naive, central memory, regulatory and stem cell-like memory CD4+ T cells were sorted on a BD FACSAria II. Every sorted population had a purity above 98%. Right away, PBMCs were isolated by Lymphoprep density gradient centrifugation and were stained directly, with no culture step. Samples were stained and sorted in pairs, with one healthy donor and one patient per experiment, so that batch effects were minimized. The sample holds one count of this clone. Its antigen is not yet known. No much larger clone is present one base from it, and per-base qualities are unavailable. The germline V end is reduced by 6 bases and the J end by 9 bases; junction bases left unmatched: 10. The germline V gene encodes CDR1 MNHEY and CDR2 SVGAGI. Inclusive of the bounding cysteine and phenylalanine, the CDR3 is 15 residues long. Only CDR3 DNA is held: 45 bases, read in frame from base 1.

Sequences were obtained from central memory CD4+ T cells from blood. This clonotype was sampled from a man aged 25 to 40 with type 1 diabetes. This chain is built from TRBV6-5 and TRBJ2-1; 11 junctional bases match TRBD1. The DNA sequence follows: TGTGCCAGCAGCAAAGGACAGGGGGCATTGGGTGAGCAGTTCTTC. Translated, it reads CASSKGQGALGEQFF.